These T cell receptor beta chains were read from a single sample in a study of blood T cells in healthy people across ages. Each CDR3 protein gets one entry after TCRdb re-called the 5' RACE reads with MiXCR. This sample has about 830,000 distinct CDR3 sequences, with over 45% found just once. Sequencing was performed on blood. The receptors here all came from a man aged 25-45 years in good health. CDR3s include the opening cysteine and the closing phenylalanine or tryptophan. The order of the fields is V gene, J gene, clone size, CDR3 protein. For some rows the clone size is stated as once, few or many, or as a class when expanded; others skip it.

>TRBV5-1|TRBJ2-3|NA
CASSLGGGDPSTDTQYF
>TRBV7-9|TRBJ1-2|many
CASSLARAGANYGYTF
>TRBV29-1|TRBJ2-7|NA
CSVAASGRVSHEQYF
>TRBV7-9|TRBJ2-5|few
CASSLERLAGERETQYF
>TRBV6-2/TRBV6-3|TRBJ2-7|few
CASSSRDQIIYEQYF
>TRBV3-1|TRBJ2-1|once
CASSRKLAGSYNEQFF
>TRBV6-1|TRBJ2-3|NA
CASSEARVNRDTDTQYF
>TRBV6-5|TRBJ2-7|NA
CASSSQAGTPYEQYF
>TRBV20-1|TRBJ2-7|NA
CSAKDFRYEQYF
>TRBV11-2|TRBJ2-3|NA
CASSVSEASDTQYF
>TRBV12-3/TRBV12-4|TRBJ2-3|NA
CASKVRTDTQYF
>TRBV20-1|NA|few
CSVVEGGGREQYF
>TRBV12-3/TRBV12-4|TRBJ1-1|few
CASSAIPGQGTWGTEAFF
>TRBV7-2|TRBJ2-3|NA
CASSLRGDATDTQYF
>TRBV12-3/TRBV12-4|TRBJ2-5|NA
CASSSTSGPQKTQYF
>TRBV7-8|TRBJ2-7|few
CASSFQGFEQYF
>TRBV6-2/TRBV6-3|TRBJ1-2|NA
CASSRQVLDYGYTF
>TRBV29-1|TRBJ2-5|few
CSVPRRCRQAQETQYF
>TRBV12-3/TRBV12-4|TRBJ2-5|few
CASTNQGITETQYF
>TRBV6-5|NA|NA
CASSKQSGRAYEQYF
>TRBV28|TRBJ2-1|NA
CASSIATGGSYNEQFF
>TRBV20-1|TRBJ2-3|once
CSARDITSGESTDTQYF
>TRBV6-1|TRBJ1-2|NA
CASSDPYARGYTF
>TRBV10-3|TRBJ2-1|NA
CAISLREGVDEQFF
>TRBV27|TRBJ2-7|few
CASSPVGSWGYEQYF
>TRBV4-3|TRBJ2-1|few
CASSQDRAGVENEQFF
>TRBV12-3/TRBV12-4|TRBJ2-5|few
CASKPGGAYWETQYF
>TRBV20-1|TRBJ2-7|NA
CSAGGTSYEQYF
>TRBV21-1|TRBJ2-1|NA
CASRRNPGAEMGPDEQFF
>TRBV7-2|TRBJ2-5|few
CASSLGWAGTQYF
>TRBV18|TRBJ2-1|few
CASSPPGARNEQFF
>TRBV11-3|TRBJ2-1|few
CASSPGGARAEQFF
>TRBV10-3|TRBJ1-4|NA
CAIGVSRESDEKLFF
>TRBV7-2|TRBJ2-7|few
CASSLVFYEQYF
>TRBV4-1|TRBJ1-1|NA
CASSQDRDMLTEAFF
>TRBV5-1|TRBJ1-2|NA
CADSGGASGYTF
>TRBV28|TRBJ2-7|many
CASIDRAGEQYF
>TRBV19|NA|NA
CASSTGQEPYEQYF
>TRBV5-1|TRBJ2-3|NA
CASRLTSGRTDTQYF
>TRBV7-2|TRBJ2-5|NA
CASSLRGLGQETQYF
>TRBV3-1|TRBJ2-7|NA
CASSQEWPVYEQYF
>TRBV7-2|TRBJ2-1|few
CASSFRQGGSEQFF
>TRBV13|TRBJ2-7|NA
CASSLAGFKKEEQYF
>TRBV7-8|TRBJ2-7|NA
CASSPHGWGPSDEQYF
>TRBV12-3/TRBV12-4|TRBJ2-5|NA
CASRPGTGDQETQYF
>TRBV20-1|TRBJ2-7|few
CSARAWDRGTYEQYF
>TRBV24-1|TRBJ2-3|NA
CAASDGTGADTQYF
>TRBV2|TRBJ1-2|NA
CASSPGQEGYGYTF
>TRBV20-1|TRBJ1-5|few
CSAGGAGSNQPQHF
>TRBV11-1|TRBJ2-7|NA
CASSQMPGQGYEQYF
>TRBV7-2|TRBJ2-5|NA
CASSPQPAGPFQETQYF